This T cell receptor beta chain was identified during a study of Ad26.COV2.S vaccination and SARS-CoV-2 variants. Study-level information: Trial arm assignment for the donor was COV1001 Ad26.COV2.S. The authors gave Ad26.COV2.S intramuscularly, either once or twice 56 days apart.

Using immunoSEQ multiplex PCR, the repertoire was profiled, and TCRdb retains in-frame clones only, with some absent. The data hold over 300,000 clones, with 80% to 90% observed a single time. Documented treatment: around 19 received Ad26.COV2.S at low or high dose, single or two shots; five or six received placebo; per-sample allocation not given. Vaccine and placebo recipients were sampled on day 63 after the first injection. Donor was an adult aged 18-55 years in Boston. V was pared by 4 bases and J by 8 bases, with 16 bases between. Germline V gene sequence: CDR1 SGDLS, CDR2 YYNGEE. The CDR3 covers 14 residues.

The chain recombines TRBV9 with TRBJ2-1; D is unresolved. Sequenced here: peripheral blood, sampled in a trial of Ad26.COV2.S vaccine versus placebo. The clonotype originates from a person between 18 and 60 years old who received the Ad26.COV2.S COVID-19 vaccine or a placebo. In DNA form, the CDR3 reads TGTGCCAGCAGCCCCCACTTGATATGGGATGAGCAGTTCTTC. Translated, it gives CASSPHLIWDEQFF.